This TCR beta chain was identified during a study of blood T cell repertoires in COVID-19. Across the study: Sources were T cells, B-cell-depleted T cells, or PBMCs; the material itself was cDNA or gDNA.

TCRdb's table, derived via immunoSEQ multiplex PCR, lists solely in-frame clones and lacks some. The table has more than 200,000 clones, about 88% seen once. V trimming: 5 bases; J trimming: 3 bases; junction bases outside the gene matches: 10. The CDR3 is 16 residues long. Germline V gene sequence: CDR1 MNHEY, CDR2 SVGEGT. The V call is TRBV6-2 or TRBV6-3, the J call TRBJ1-5, with TRBD1 identical over 7 bases. The receptor's source is a man in his forties with acute or convalescent COVID-19. Source material: peripheral blood. The CDR3 protein is CASSSSKQGNNQPQHF. The CDR3 DNA reads as TGTGCCAGCAGTAGCAGTAAACAGGGGAACAATCAGCCCCAGCATTTT.